The 22 T cell receptor beta chains below all came from one sample that was sequenced in a study of shared clonotypes between healthy human individuals. The method was immunoSEQ multiplex PCR; TCRdb's version includes in-frame clones alone and lacks a portion of them. The sample gives millions of clones, 85% to 95% of which show up once; 0.35% to 0.45% is in the top ten. Sequenced material: naive CD4+ T cells from PBMCs. The subset is: CD45RA+ positively selected. The source is a man aged 18 to 30 in good health. Some clones in this sample may be carry-over from other donors' samples.

This clone was detected once. The chain recombines TRBV7-3 with TRBJ2-1; 9 bases fit TRBD2. V was clipped by 5 bases and J by 7 bases; unmatched bases: 12. The CDR3 is 16 residues long. Per germline, CDR1 SGHTA and CDR2 FQGTGA. CDR3 coding DNA: TGTGCCAGCAGCCTAGGGTCTAGCGGGGTCCAAAATGAGCAGTTCTTC. It translates to CASSLGSSGVQNEQFF.

This chain links TRBV9 with TRBJ1-3; no clear D. Germline loops: CDR1 SGDLS, CDR2 YYNGEE. The CDR3 is made up of 15 amino acids. The V end was cut by 3 bases, the J end by 2 bases, with 12 bases between. CDR3 in amino acids: CASSGTATTGNTIYF. The CDR3 coding sequence is TGTGCCAGCAGCGGTACAGCAACCACTGGAAACACCATATATTTT.

V is TRBV10-3 and J is TRBJ2-2; 7 bases align to TRBD1. The germline V gene has CDR1 ENHRY and CDR2 SYGVKD. Losses at the gene ends were 3 bases for V and 1 base for J; bases not matched to a gene: 8. The CDR3 is 17 amino acids. CDR3 region: CAISEKLGQENTGELFF. CDR3 DNA sequence: TGTGCCATCAGTGAAAAATTAGGACAGGAGAACACCGGGGAGCTGTTTTTT.

This sequence joins TRBV12-5 and TRBJ2-1, with 10 bases that match TRBD1. The germline V gene has CDR1 LGHNT and CDR2 FRNRAP. The CDR3 length is 12 residues. V shed 6 bases and J 12 bases; nucleotides not matched to a gene: 5. The CDR3 spells CASGRGQGGQFF. The CDR3 DNA sequence: TGTGCTAGTGGGCGTGGACAGGGGGGGCAGTTCTTC.

As for this clone: In the same sample, other DNA sequences code for this CDR3. The chain uses TRBV25-1 and TRBJ1-1; possibly TRBD1 for D (6 bases). The CDR3 is made up of 14 amino acids. Germline CDR1 is MGHDK and CDR2 is SYGVNS. The germline V and J ends were trimmed by 0 bases and 5 bases, with 10 bases remaining between them. CDR3 in amino acids: CASSEYRGGTEAFF. DNA of the CDR3: TGTGCCAGCAGTGAATATAGGGGGGGAACTGAAGCTTTCTTT.

The chain employs TRBV18 and TRBJ2-7; 7 nucleotides agree with TRBD2. Trimming at V came to 3 bases and at J to 6 bases, leaving 2 bases not matched to a gene. Germline V lookup: CDR1 KGHSH, CDR2 LQKENI. The CDR3 runs to 12 residues. CDR3 residues: CASSPRGSEQYF. The CDR3 DNA is TGTGCCAGCTCACCGCGGGGGAGCGAGCAGTACTTC.

There are a few counts of this clone. Mismatch with germline at one junction end may stem from a read error. The chain links TRBV30 to TRBJ2-2, with D possibly matching TRBD2 (6 bases). The germline V gene encodes CDR1 GTSNPN and CDR2 SVGIG (reference sequence). There are 11 residues in the CDR3. The CDR3 spells CAWSVTGGLFF. The CDR3, as DNA: TGTGCCTGGAGTGTAACCGGGGGGCTGTTTTTT.

This sequence joins TRBV10-3 and TRBJ2-2; 11 bases are shared with TRBD2. Germline CDR1 reads ENHRY; CDR2 reads SYGVKD. CDR3 length equals 19 residues. Losses at the gene ends were 0 bases for V and 4 bases for J; bases not matched to a gene: 10. This CDR3 is CAISESPGLAARGTGELFF. In DNA form, the CDR3 reads TGTGCCATCAGTGAGTCTCCGGGACTAGCGGCGCGTGGCACCGGGGAGCTGTTTTTT.

With respect to this clone: Additional DNA sequences in this sample encode the identical CDR3. The genes are TRBV9 and TRBJ1-4, with D maybe TRBD1 (5 bases). The germline V and J ends were trimmed by 0 bases and 2 bases, with 5 bases remaining between them. This CDR3 is built from 14 residues. Per the germline V gene, CDR1 is SGDLS and CDR2 is YYNGEE. The CDR3 coding sequence is TGTGCCAGCAGCGTAGCAGGGACTAATGAAAAACTGTTTTTT. It specifies CASSVAGTNEKLFF. The whole variable domain, remainder taken from reference TRBV9 and TRBJ1-4, is DSGVTQTPKHLITATGQRVTLRCSPRSGDLSVYWYQQSLDQGLQFLIQYYNGEERAKGNILERFSAQQFPDLHSELNLSSLELGDSALYFCASSVAGTNEKLFFGSGTQLSVL.

J is TRBJ2-7 and V is TRBV18, with TRBD1 matching 10 bases. Germline CDR1 KGHSH, CDR2 LQKENI. With V trimmed by 5 bases and J by 2 bases, 3 bases remained unmatched. The length of the CDR3 is 14 residues. The CDR3 region is CASSTDRGAYEQYF. The CDR3 DNA reads TGTGCCAGCTCAACGGACAGGGGGGCCTACGAGCAGTACTTC.

The CDR3 DNA reads TGTGCCAGCAGTCGGACATCGAGGAGCAATCAGCCCCAGCATTTT. Protein: CASSRTSRSNQPQHF. V gene TRBV28 combines with J gene TRBJ1-5; D is possibly TRBD1 (5 bases). Germline V gene lookup returns CDR1 MDHEN and CDR2 SYDVKM. The germline V and J ends were trimmed by 5 bases and 1 base, with 12 bases remaining between them. The CDR3 contains 15 residues.

The rearrangement uses TRBV29-1 and TRBJ2-7; D is perhaps TRBD2 (5 bases). CDR1 and CDR2 (germline): SQVTM, ANQGSEA. This CDR3 contains 13 residues. V lost 6 bases and J lost 6, with 18 bases in between. The CDR3 nucleotides read TGCAGCGTACAACCGGGAAACCAACCCGAGCAGTACTTC. This sequence encodes CSVQPGNQPEQYF.

The genes are TRBV28 and TRBJ1-5; D might be TRBD1 (5 bases). V was shortened by 8 bases and J by 4 bases, with 21 bases between the two germline ends. CDR3 length: 16 residues. Germline assignment: CDR1 MDHEN and CDR2 SYDVKM. CDR3 residues: CASFRNAGQSNQPQHF. CDR3 DNA: TGTGCCAGCTTTAGAAATGCGGGGCAGTCTAATCAGCCCCAGCATTTT.

In this sample, this clone turned up once. The chain combines TRBV6-5 with TRBJ1-2, with 7 bases aligning to TRBD1. J gave up 4 bases and V 6 bases, and 11 bases lay outside the gene matches. Germline V lookup: CDR1 MNHEY, CDR2 SVGAGI. The CDR3 contains 15 residues. The CDR3 loop is CASRSTGVGVYGYTF. The CDR3 DNA sequence: TGTGCCAGCAGGTCCACAGGGGTCGGGGTCTATGGCTACACCTTC.

This sequence joins TRBV18 and TRBJ2-3, with D perhaps given as TRBD1 or TRBD2 (6 bases each). From germline, CDR1 is KGHSH and CDR2 LQKENI. CDR3 length: 16 amino acids. The ends were cut back, 2 bases at V and 2 bases at J, with 14 bases in the middle. CDR3 nucleotide sequence: TGTGCCAGCTCACCAGAACTAGGGGGGTACACAGATACGCAGTATTTT. This encodes CASSPELGGYTDTQYF. Together with reference TRBV18 and TRBJ2-3, the CDR3 gives the full variable domain: NAGVMQNPRHLVRRRGQEARLRCSPMKGHSHVYWYRQLPEEGLKFMVYLQKENIIDESGMPKERFSAEFPKEGPSILRIQQVVRGDSAAYFCASSPELGGYTDTQYFGPGTRLTVL.

J is TRBJ1-2 and V is TRBV19; D unclear. The CDR3 is 16 residues long. Trimming took off 1 base at V and 1 base at J, with 13 bases between the two ends. Looked up from germline, CDR1 is LNHDA and CDR2 is SQIVND (reference sequence). The CDR3 reads CASSIAGRRDNYGYTF. CDR3 coding DNA: TGTGCCAGTAGTATAGCCGGACGGCGGGATAACTATGGCTACACCTTC.

The CDR3 spells CASSLFSGQEGAFF. CDR3 in DNA: TGTGCCAGCAGCTTATTTTCGGGACAGGAAGGAGCTTTCTTT. This chain connects TRBV7-2 to TRBJ1-1, with 8 bases that match TRBD1. The trim removed 2 bases at V and 10 bases at J, leaving 9 bases unmatched. The CDR3 is made up of 14 amino acids. CDR1 and CDR2 from the germline V gene are SGHTA and FQGNSA.

The chain has TRBV28 and TRBJ2-7; TRBD2 matches 7 bases. This CDR3 comprises 15 residues. V lost 6 bases, J lost 3 bases, and 11 bases stayed unmatched. CDR1 is MDHEN, CDR2 SYDVKM, per germline. CDR3 DNA: TGTGCCAGCAGGGGAGGCAGGGAGGGTTACTACGAGCAGTACTTC. This gives the protein CASRGGREGYYEQYF.

The rearrangement uses TRBV5-1 and TRBJ1-6; D gene ambiguous. Looked up from germline, CDR1 is SGHRS and CDR2 is YFSETQ. Trimming cost V 0 bases and J 5 bases, with 9 bases left between them. The CDR3 is made up of 15 amino acids. The CDR3 bases are TGCGCCAGCAGCTTGGGGGTCAGCCATAATTCACCCCTCCACTTT. Translation gives CASSLGVSHNSPLHF.

Regarding this clone: Within the sample, other DNA sequences also encode this same CDR3. The CDR3 protein is CASSLERGDTDTQYF. CDR3 coding DNA: TGCGCCAGCAGCTTGGAGAGGGGGGACACAGATACGCAGTATTTT. The rearrangement uses TRBV5-1 and TRBJ2-3; D assignment may be TRBD1 or TRBD2 (6 bases each). The V end lost 0 bases, the J end lost 2 bases, and 10 bases lay between the germline ends. Germline V lookup: CDR1 SGHRS, CDR2 YFSETQ. This CDR3 is built from 15 residues.

V usage is TRBV29-1 and J usage is TRBJ2-4, with 8 nucleotides matching TRBD1. The junction had 5 bases not matched to a gene; V was cut back by 1 base and J by 3 bases. Germline lookup yields CDR1 SQVTM and CDR2 ANQGSEA. The CDR3 has 15 amino acids. The CDR3 DNA follows: TGCAGCGTTGAAGGATTACAGGGGGGCAAAAACATTCAGTACTTC. It codes for CSVEGLQGGKNIQYF.

V and J are TRBV5-4 and TRBJ2-7; TRBD2 matches at 12 bases. Per germline, CDR1 SGHNT and CDR2 YYREEE (reference sequence). V trimming: 2 bases; J trimming: 7 bases; junction bases outside the gene matches: 7. This CDR3 has 15 amino acids. CDR3 coding DNA: TGTGCCAGCAGCTTTGCTAGCGGGAGGGGGGTTGAGCAGTACTTC. It yields the protein CASSFASGRGVEQYF.